Presented here are 6 T cell receptor beta chains from one specimen sequenced in a study of blood T cells in healthy people across ages. The use of a sample-barcoded 5' primer and a J-beta primer mix characterized a second PCR of roughly 7 to 11 cycles. One entry per CDR3 protein, called by TCRdb with MiXCR from the 5' RACE reads. The sample lists 1.2 million to 1.5 million distinct CDR3 sequences, around 42% occurring once. Sample: blood. The source is a woman aged 18-29 years in good health.

Concerning this clonotype itself: The junction shows a germline mismatch at one end, possibly a read error. The chain joins TRBV11-2 to TRBJ2-5; D remains unclear. Germline V gene lookup returns CDR1 SGHAT and CDR2 FQNNGV. CDR3 size: 16 residues. The CDR3 coding sequence is TGTGCCAGCAGCTTATCGGAAAGGAACTCTGGAGAGACCCGGTACTTC. Encoded protein: CASSLSERNSGETRYF.

The CDR3 nucleotides are TGTGCCAGCATAGAGGAGAAAGAGACCCAGTTCTTC. Translation gives CASIEEKETQFF. The chain carries TRBV2 and TRBJ2-1, with D unresolved. V lost 7 bases to trimming and J lost 13 bases, with 17 bases between them. This CDR3 is built from 12 residues. Germline V gene sequence: CDR1 SNHLY, CDR2 FYNNEI.

This rearrangement joins TRBV10-1 to TRBJ2-3; 12 bases are shared with TRBD2. Germline V gene data show CDR1 as WNHNN and CDR2 as SYGVQD (reference sequence). The CDR3 spans 16 residues. Germline trimming cut 4 bases from V and 7 bases from J; bases unmatched to any gene: 9. CDR3 bases: TGCGCCAGCAGTGGGTCGACTAGCGGGAGAGGGAATACGCAGTATTTT. This gives the protein CASSGSTSGRGNTQYF.

This clonotype was recorded a few times. This rearrangement joins TRBV5-1 to TRBJ2-7; tentative D call: TRBD2 (6 bases). Germline CDR1 SGHRS, CDR2 YFSETQ. V dropped 3 bases and J dropped 0 bases, with 16 bases sitting between them. The CDR3 consists of 16 residues. This chain's CDR3 is CASSSAKSSASYEQYF. The CDR3 region has the DNA TGCGCCAGCAGCTCGGCCAAGTCTAGCGCCTCCTACGAGCAGTACTTC.

The chain links TRBV4-1 to TRBJ2-1; no clear D gene. Germline loops: CDR1 MGHRA, CDR2 YSYEKL. The V and J ends lost 2 bases and 2 bases respectively, with 7 bases between them. The CDR3 spans 14 residues. The CDR3 DNA reads TGCGCCAGCAGCCAAAGTATCGCCTACAATGAGCAGTTCTTC. Protein: CASSQSIAYNEQFF.

This chain joins TRBV27 and TRBJ1-6; tentatively, D is TRBD1 (6 bases). Germline values: CDR1 MNHEY, CDR2 SMNVEV (reference sequence). The CDR3 totals 15 residues. V was trimmed by 5 bases and J by 2 bases, leaving 10 bases between them. CDR3 sequence: CASSPQGTYNSPLHF. The CDR3 nucleotides read TGTGCCAGCAGTCCACAGGGCACCTATAATTCACCCCTCCACTTT.